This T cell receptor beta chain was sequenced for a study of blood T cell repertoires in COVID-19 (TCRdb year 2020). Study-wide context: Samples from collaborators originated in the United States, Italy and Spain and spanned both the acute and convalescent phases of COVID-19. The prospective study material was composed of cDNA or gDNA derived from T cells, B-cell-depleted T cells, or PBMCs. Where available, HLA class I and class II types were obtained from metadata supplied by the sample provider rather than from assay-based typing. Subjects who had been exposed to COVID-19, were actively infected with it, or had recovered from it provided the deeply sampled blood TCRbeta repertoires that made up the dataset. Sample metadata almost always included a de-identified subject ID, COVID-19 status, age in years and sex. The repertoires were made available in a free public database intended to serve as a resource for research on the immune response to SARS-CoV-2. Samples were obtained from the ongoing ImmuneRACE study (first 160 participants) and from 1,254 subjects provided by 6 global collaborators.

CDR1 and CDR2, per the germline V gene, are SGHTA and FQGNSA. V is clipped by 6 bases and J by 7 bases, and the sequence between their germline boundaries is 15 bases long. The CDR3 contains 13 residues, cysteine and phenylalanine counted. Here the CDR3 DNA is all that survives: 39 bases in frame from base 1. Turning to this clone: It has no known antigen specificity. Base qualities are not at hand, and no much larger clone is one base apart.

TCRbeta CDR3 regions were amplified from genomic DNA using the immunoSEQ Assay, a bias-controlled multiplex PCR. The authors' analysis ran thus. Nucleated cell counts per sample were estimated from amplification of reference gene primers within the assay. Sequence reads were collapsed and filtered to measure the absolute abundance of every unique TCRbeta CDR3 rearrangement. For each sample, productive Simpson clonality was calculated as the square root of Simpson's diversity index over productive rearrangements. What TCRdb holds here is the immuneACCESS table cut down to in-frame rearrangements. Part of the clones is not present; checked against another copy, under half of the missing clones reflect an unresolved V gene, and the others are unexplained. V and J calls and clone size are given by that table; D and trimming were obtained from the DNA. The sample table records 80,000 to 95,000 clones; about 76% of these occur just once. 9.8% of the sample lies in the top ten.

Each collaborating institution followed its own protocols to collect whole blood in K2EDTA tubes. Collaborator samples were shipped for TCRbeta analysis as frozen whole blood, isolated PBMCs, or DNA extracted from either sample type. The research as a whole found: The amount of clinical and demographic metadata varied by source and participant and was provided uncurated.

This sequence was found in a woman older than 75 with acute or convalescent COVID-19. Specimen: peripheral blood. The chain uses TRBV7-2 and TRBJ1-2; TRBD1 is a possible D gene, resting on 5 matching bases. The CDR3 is CASRTGETGGYTF. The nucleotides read TGTGCCAGCAGAACAGGAGAAACGGGTGGCTACACCTTC.